Here is one T cell receptor beta chain with its context. Its matching antigen is unknown. TCRdb called the RT-PCR reads again in MiXCR, with one record for every CDR3 protein. The table has about 520,000 distinct CDR3 sequences, 25% seen once. This sample is drawn from a study of response to subunit inactivated influenza vaccine. The CDR3 sequence is 15 residues long. The junction had 7 bases not matched to a gene; V was cut back by 2 bases and J by 10 bases. CDR1 and CDR2 from the germline V gene are KGHDR and SFDVKD. Study observations and caveats: The authors put forward the suggestion that each seasonal influenza vaccination may bring in only a limited number of new T cells.

This clonotype was sampled from a man aged 50 or older who received an inactivated influenza vaccine. This sequence joins TRBV24-1 and TRBJ2-5, with TRBD2 matching over 12 bases. The sequencing used CD4+ T cells sorted from PBMCs, collected 5 to 6 days after vaccination. CDR3 amino acids: CATSDSRTSGTGQYF. In DNA, the CDR3 is TGTGCCACCAGTGATTCCCGGACTAGCGGGACCGGCCAGTACTTC.